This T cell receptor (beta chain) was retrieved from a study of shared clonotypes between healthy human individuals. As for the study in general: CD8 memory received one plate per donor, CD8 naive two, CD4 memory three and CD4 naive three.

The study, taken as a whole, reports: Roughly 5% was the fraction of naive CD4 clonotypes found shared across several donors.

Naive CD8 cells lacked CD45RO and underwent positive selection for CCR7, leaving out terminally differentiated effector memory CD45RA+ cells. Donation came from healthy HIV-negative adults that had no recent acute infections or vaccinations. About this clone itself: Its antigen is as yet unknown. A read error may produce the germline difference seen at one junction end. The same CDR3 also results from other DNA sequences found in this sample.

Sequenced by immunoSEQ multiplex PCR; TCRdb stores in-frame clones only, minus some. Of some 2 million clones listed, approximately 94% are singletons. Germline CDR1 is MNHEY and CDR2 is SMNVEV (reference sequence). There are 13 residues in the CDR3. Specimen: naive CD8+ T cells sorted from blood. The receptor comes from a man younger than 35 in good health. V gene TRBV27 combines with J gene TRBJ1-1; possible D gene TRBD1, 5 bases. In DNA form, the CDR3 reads TGTGCTAGCAGCTGGGGGGGAAACACTGAAGCTTTCTTT. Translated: CASSWGGNTEAFF.